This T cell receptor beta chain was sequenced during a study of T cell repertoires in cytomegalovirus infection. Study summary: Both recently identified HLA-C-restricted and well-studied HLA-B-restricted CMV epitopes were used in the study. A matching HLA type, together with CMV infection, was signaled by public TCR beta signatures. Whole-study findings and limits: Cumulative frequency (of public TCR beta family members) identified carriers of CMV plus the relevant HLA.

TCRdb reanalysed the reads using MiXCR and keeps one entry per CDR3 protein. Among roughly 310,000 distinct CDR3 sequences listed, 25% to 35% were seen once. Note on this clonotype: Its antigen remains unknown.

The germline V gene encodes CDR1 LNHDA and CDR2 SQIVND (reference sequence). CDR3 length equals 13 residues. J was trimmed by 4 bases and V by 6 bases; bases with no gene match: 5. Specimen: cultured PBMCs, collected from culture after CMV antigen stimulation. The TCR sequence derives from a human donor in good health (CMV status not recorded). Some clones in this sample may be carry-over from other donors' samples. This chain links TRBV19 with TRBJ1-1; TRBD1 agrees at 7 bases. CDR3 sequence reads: CASSDRVATEAFF. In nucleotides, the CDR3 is TGTGCCAGTAGCGACAGGGTGGCCACTGAAGCTTTCTTT. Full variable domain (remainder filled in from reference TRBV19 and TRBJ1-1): DGGITQSPKYLFRKEGQNVTLSCEQNLNHDAMYWYRQDPGQGLRLIYYSQIVNDFQKGDIAEGYSVSREKKESFPLTVTSAQKNPTAFYLCASSDRVATEAFFGQGTRLTVV.